Listed here are 5 T cell receptor beta chains from one sample, sequenced in a study of blood T cell repertoires in COVID-19. This table comes from immunoSEQ multiplex PCR, and its TCRdb copy is limited to in-frame clones, with some not included. Here the sample spans 100,000 to 150,000 clones, around 83% being singletons. Material: peripheral blood. The receptors were sampled from an older man with active or convalescent COVID-19.

The rearrangement uses TRBV5-1 and TRBJ2-7; D call uncertain. The CDR3 has 12 amino acids. Germline CDR1 SGHRS, CDR2 YFSETQ. V was clipped by 0 bases and J by 4 bases, with 5 bases between them. The CDR3 protein is CASSLANYEQYF. As DNA, the CDR3 is TGCGCCAGCAGCTTGGCCAATTACGAGCAGTACTTC.

The V and J genes are TRBV29-1 and TRBJ1-2; TRBD1 matches 9 bases. Germline-derived CDR1 and CDR2 are SQVTM and ANQGSEA. This CDR3 is built from 14 residues. J was trimmed by 0 bases and V by 5 bases; bases with no gene match: 4. The CDR3 DNA follows: TGCAGCGTTCCACAGGGGGCGGCTAACTATGGCTACACCTTC. This gives the protein CSVPQGAANYGYTF.

The CDR3 DNA sequence: TGTGCCAGCAGCCCGTCAGGACAGGCCGACTATGGCTACACCTTC. Translation: CASSPSGQADYGYTF. The chain recombines TRBV5-4 with TRBJ1-2; 7 bases are shared with TRBD1. This CDR3 has 15 residues. Germline-derived CDR1 and CDR2 are SGHNT and YYREEE (reference sequence). Trimming cost V 4 bases and J 3 bases; bases outside gene matches: 9.

The chain carries TRBV7-2 and TRBJ1-6; tentatively, D is TRBD1 (5 bases). This CDR3 has 14 residues. Germline lookup yields CDR1 SGHTA and CDR2 FQGNSA. Trimming pared 3 bases from V and 9 bases from J, leaving 12 bases between. The CDR3 is CASSFWQGFSPLHF. As DNA, the CDR3 is TGTGCCAGCAGCTTCTGGCAGGGTTTTTCACCCCTCCACTTT.

The chain is built from TRBV7-9 and TRBJ2-3; unclear D gene. The V gene lost 6 bases and the J gene lost 0 bases, with 10 bases spanning the gap. Per germline, CDR1 SEHNR and CDR2 FQNEAQ (reference sequence). There are 14 residues in the CDR3. CDR3 residues: CASRGSSSTDTQYF. The DNA of the CDR3 is TGTGCCAGCAGAGGTAGCTCCAGCACAGATACGCAGTATTTT.